A selection of T cell receptor beta chains follows, all from one sample in a study of T cells after yellow fever vaccination. Using its own MiXCR run on the 5' RACE reads, TCRdb lists one record per CDR3 protein. The sample holds approximately 250,000 distinct CDR3 sequences, roughly 5% seen once. Source: CD4+ T cells sorted from PBMCs, taken on the day of the yellow fever booster vaccination. The receptor set was obtained from a man younger than 35 who received the YFV17D yellow fever vaccine. Both conserved end residues are part of each CDR3. A D gene is named only where the DNA matches it firmly. Only part of the rows carry a size: once, few, many, or a class if the clone is expanded.

CATQGGNSTSYSNQPQHF,TGTGCCACCCAGGGCGGAAATTCCACCAGCTATAGCAATCAGCCCCAGCATTTT,TRBV7-9,TRBJ1-5,few,NA
CASSLMLAGATNTGELFF,TGTGCCAGCAGCTTAATGCTAGCGGGGGCGACGAACACCGGGGAGCTGTTTTTT,TRBV7-2,TRBJ2-2,few,TRBD2
CASSPLGQAARLTQYF,TGTGCCAGCAGCCCACTAGGACAGGCCGCCCGGTTAACGCAGTATTTT,TRBV14,TRBJ2-3,NA,TRBD1
CASSYFRVLRPGANVLTF,TGTGCCAGCAGTTACTTCAGGGTGCTGAGGCCTGGGGCCAACGTCCTGACTTTC,TRBV6-2/TRBV6-3,TRBJ2-6,many,NA
CASRPGEGETQYF,TGTGCCAGCAGGCCGGGGGAAGGAGAGACCCAGTACTTC,TRBV5-6,TRBJ2-5,NA,NA
CASSPGPLNTEAFF,TGCGCCAGCAGCCCGGGACCTCTCAACACTGAAGCTTTCTTT,TRBV4-1,TRBJ1-1,few,NA
CASSIGLGRSYNEQFF,TGTGCCAGTAGTATCGGACTAGGACGCTCCTACAATGAGCAGTTCTTC,TRBV19,TRBJ2-1,many,TRBD2
CASSWTGGAGANVLTF,TGTGCCAGCAGTTGGACAGGGGGAGCTGGGGCCAACGTCCTGACTTTC,TRBV6-5,TRBJ2-6,NA,TRBD1
CASSEAGPRVNYGYTF,TGTGCCAGCAGTGAGGCAGGGCCACGGGTGAACTATGGCTACACCTTC,TRBV6-1,TRBJ1-2,NA,NA
CASSLAAKRGATDLYNEQFF,TGCGCCAGCAGCTTGGCCGCCAAGCGGGGGGCGACTGACCTCTACAATGAGCAGTTCTTC,TRBV5-1,TRBJ2-1,NA,TRBD2
CASTAGGTVGTEAFF,TGTGCCAGCACCGCAGGGGGCACAGTCGGCACTGAAGCTTTCTTT,TRBV3-1,TRBJ1-1,few,TRBD1
CASSLGRGWSHQGENIQYF,TGCGCCAGCAGCTTGGGAAGGGGTTGGAGCCATCAGGGGGAAAACATTCAGTACTTC,TRBV5-1,TRBJ2-4,NA,TRBD1
CASASGTGSWEQFF,TGTGCCAGCGCATCCGGGACAGGGTCTTGGGAGCAGTTCTTC,TRBV3-1,TRBJ2-1,NA,TRBD1
CASSSIRLNHEQFF,TGTGCCAGCAGCTCCATAAGACTAAACCATGAGCAGTTCTTC,TRBV7-6,TRBJ2-1,NA,NA
CASGESNQPQHF,TGTGCCAGCGGGGAGAGCAATCAGCCCCAGCATTTT,TRBV28,TRBJ1-5,many,NA
CASSSGTEGETQYF,TGCGCCAGCAGCTCCGGGACAGAAGGAGAGACCCAGTACTTC,TRBV5-1,TRBJ2-5,many,TRBD1
CASSPHPLAGGRTGELFF,TGTGCCAGCAGCCCACACCCCCTAGCGGGGGGCAGGACCGGGGAGCTGTTTTTT,TRBV6-2/TRBV6-3,TRBJ2-2,NA,TRBD2
CASSVAEGRSPDTQYF,TGTGCCAGCAGCGTAGCGGAGGGTAGGTCTCCAGATACGCAGTATTTT,TRBV9,TRBJ2-3,NA,NA
CASSLGRRNYGYTF,TGTGCCAGCAGCTTAGGTCGTAGGAACTATGGCTACACCTTC,TRBV7-8,TRBJ1-2,many,NA
CASSQGGGALWNEQFF,TGTGCCAGCAGCCAGGGCGGGGGGGCCCTTTGGAATGAGCAGTTCTTC,TRBV5-4,TRBJ2-1,NA,TRBD2
CASSPDDNYGYTF,TGTGCCAGCAGCCCAGACGATAACTATGGCTACACCTTC,TRBV9,TRBJ1-2,many,NA
CASSNEPNSPLHF,TGTGCCAGCAGCAACGAACCTAATTCACCCCTCCACTTT,TRBV21-1,TRBJ1-6,few,NA
CASSLGVWGQPQHF,TGTGCCAGCAGCTTAGGTGTATGGGGTCAGCCCCAGCATTTT,TRBV11-2,TRBJ1-5,few,NA
CASSLDQGHQPQHF,TGTGCCAGCAGCTTGGACCAGGGGCATCAGCCCCAGCATTTT,TRBV5-8,TRBJ1-5,few,NA
CASSEGLSTIYF,TGTGCCAGCAGTGAGGGACTGAGCACCATATATTTT,TRBV6-6,TRBJ1-3,NA,NA
CSVVAGNMNTEAFF,TGCAGCGTTGTGGCTGGGAACATGAACACTGAAGCTTTCTTT,TRBV29-1,TRBJ1-1,few,NA
CASRDSTDTQYF,TGTGCCAGCCGGGACAGCACAGATACGCAGTATTTT,TRBV6-4,TRBJ2-3,few,NA
CASSRQGESYEQYF,TGCGCCAGCAGCAGACAGGGGGAATCCTACGAGCAGTACTTC,TRBV5-1,TRBJ2-7,NA,TRBD1
CASTPTGRGNQPQHF,TGTGCCAGCACCCCGACAGGGAGGGGCAATCAGCCCCAGCATTTT,TRBV7-2,TRBJ1-5,NA,TRBD1
CASRGGDNEQFF,TGTGCCAGCAGGGGGGGGGACAATGAGCAGTTCTTC,TRBV2,TRBJ2-1,many,TRBD2
CASSQTLLAQITDTQYF,TGTGCCAGCAGCCAGACCTTGTTAGCCCAAATCACAGATACGCAGTATTTT,TRBV4-2,TRBJ2-3,many,NA
CASSLPSNRGIHEQYF,TGTGCCAGCAGCTTACCCTCAAACAGGGGAATCCACGAGCAGTACTTC,TRBV12-3/TRBV12-4,TRBJ2-7,NA,TRBD1
CAWSVKLVRGSSYEQYF,TGTGCCTGGAGTGTAAAGTTGGTGAGGGGGAGCTCCTACGAGCAGTACTTC,TRBV30,TRBJ2-7,few,NA
CASSPGARTVSSYNEQFF,TGTGCCAGCAGCCCAGGTGCCCGAACCGTTAGCTCCTACAATGAGCAGTTCTTC,TRBV6-1,TRBJ2-1,few,NA
CATSDHSGLAGLDTQYF,TGTGCCACCAGTGATCATAGCGGACTAGCGGGGTTAGATACGCAGTATTTT,TRBV24-1,TRBJ2-3,many,TRBD2
CSADSGRANVLTF,TGCAGTGCGGACAGTGGAAGGGCCAACGTCCTGACTTTC,TRBV20-1,TRBJ2-6,many,NA
CASSSLGRSQPQHF,TGTGCCAGCAGTTCATTGGGACGCAGTCAGCCCCAGCATTTT,TRBV12-3/TRBV12-4,TRBJ1-5,many,NA
CASSVEPMVAGDLKTQYF,TGTGCCAGCAGCGTAGAACCGATGGTAGCGGGGGATCTCAAGACCCAGTACTTC,TRBV9,TRBJ2-5,NA,TRBD2
CASSLDPGQPQHF,TGTGCCAGCAGTTTGGATCCGGGACAGCCCCAGCATTTT,TRBV12-3/TRBV12-4,TRBJ1-5,NA,NA
CASSRTTSGTDTQYF,TGTGCCAGCAGCCGGACTACTAGTGGCACAGATACGCAGTATTTT,TRBV5-6,TRBJ2-3,NA,NA
CASSRERDGYEQYF,TGTGCCAGCAGTCGGGAAAGGGACGGCTACGAGCAGTACTTC,TRBV27,TRBJ2-7,few,NA